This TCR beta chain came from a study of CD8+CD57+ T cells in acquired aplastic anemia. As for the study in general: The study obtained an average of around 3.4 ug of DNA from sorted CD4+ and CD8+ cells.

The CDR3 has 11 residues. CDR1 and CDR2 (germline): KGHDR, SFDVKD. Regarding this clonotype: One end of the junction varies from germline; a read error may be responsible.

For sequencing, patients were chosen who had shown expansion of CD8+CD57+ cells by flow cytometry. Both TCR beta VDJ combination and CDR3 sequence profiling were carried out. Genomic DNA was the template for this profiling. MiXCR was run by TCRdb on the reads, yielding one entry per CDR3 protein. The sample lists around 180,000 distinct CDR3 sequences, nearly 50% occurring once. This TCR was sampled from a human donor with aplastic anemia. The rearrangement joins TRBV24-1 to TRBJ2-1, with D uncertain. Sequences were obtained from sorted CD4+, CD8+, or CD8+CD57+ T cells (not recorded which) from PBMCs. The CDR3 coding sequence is TGTGCCACCAGCCTCCTGCATGAGCGGTTCTTC. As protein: CATSLLHERFF.